The rows below give T cell receptor beta chains drawn from one sample of a study of blood T cell repertoires in COVID-19. Method: immunoSEQ multiplex PCR; TCRdb's copy keeps in-frame clones and lacks some. The profile shows approximately 300,000 clones, 90% of them singletons. Sequenced material: peripheral blood. The receptors originated from a woman aged 35 to 49 with COVID-19, enrolled during active disease. The CDR3 runs from the conserved cysteine through the conserved F or W. Fields, in order: D gene, V gene, J gene, clone size, CDR3 protein, CDR3 DNA. D genes are given only for firm matches. Clone size is not always given. Where it is, it says once, few, many or a class for expanded clones.

TRBD1,TRBV6-6,TRBJ2-1,-,CASRHTGEGLGEQFF,TGTGCCAGCAGACACACAGGGGAAGGTTTAGGTGAGCAGTTCTTC
-,TRBV30,TRBJ1-4,-,CAWNHRTVNEKLFF,TGTGCCTGGAATCATAGGACAGTTAATGAAAAACTGTTTTTT
TRBD2,TRBV3-1/TRBV3-2,TRBJ2-1,-,CASSQDRDRAGRSHRKQFF,TGTGCCAGCAGCCAAGATCGGGATAGAGCGGGACGGTCCCACAGGAAGCAGTTCTTC
-,TRBV7-9,TRBJ1-1,-,CASSSQGNTEAFF,TGTGCCAGCAGCTCACAGGGGAACACTGAAGCTTTCTTT
-,TRBV19,TRBJ1-5,-,CASSIVGRNQPQHF,TGTGCCAGTAGTATAGTCGGGAGGAATCAGCCCCAGCATTTT
-,TRBV7-2,TRBJ2-7,-,CASSPSYEQYF,TGTGCCAGCAGCCCCAGCTACGAGCAGTACTTC
-,TRBV19,TRBJ1-3,-,CASSIRSSGNTIYF,TGTGCCAGTAGTATAAGGAGCTCTGGAAACACCATATATTTT
TRBD1,TRBV7-2,TRBJ2-7,-,CASSLGGQGAIEQYF,TGTGCCAGCAGCTTAGGAGGACAGGGGGCAATCGAGCAGTACTTC
TRBD2,TRBV18,TRBJ2-7,-,CASSPFAGGPGEQYF,TGTGCCAGCTCACCATTCGCGGGAGGGCCGGGGGAGCAGTACTTC
-,TRBV10-3,TRBJ1-2,-,CAISADSDYGYTF,TGTGCCATCAGTGCGGACTCAGACTATGGCTACACCTTC
-,TRBV19,TRBJ1-1,-,CASSMDGPTEAFF,TGTGCCAGTAGTATGGATGGGCCCACTGAAGCTTTCTTT
-,TRBV5-8,TRBJ1-1,-,CASSLNGRHTEAFF,TGTGCCAGCAGCTTGAATGGGAGGCACACTGAAGCTTTCTTT
TRBD2,TRBV3-1/TRBV3-2,TRBJ2-1,-,CASSQRLADTYNEQFF,TGTGCCAGCAGCCAACGGCTAGCGGACACCTACAATGAGCAGTTCTTC
-,TRBV11-1,TRBJ2-5,-,CASSQRQRQETQYF,TGTGCCAGCAGCCAAAGACAGCGCCAAGAGACCCAGTACTTC
-,TRBV18,TRBJ1-2,-,CASSPNGPSQGNYGYTF,TGTGCCAGCTCACCCAATGGTCCAAGTCAGGGTAACTATGGCTACACCTTC
-,TRBV30,TRBJ2-3,-,CAWNWASGTDTQYF,TGTGCCTGGAATTGGGCTAGCGGCACAGATACGCAGTATTTT
TRBD1,TRBV7-2,TRBJ2-7,-,CASSLVGTAISYEQYF,TGTGCCAGCAGCTTAGTCGGGACAGCAATCTCCTACGAGCAGTACTTC
TRBD2,TRBV6-2/TRBV6-3,TRBJ2-5,-,CASSGREFSFQETQYF,TGTGCCAGCAGTGGGCGGGAGTTCTCTTTCCAAGAGACCCAGTACTTC
-,TRBV19,TRBJ1-1,-,CASTKVGKIMMNTEAFF,TGTGCCAGTACCAAAGTCGGGAAAATCATGATGAACACTGAAGCTTTCTTT
TRBD1,TRBV10-2,TRBJ2-6,-,CATWDRDRSGANVLTF,TGCGCCACCTGGGACAGGGACCGCTCTGGGGCCAACGTCCTGACTTTC
-,TRBV27,TRBJ1-4,once,CASSPLQGGREKLFF,TGTGCCAGCAGTCCGTTACAGGGAGGGCGTGAAAAACTGTTTTTT
TRBD1,TRBV7-9,TRBJ1-1,-,CASSLNSETGDTEAFF,TGTGCCAGCAGCTTAAATTCTGAGACAGGGGACACTGAAGCTTTCTTT
-,TRBV7-9,TRBJ2-5,-,CASSLPQETQYF,TGTGCCAGCAGCTTACCGCAGGAGACCCAGTACTTC
TRBD1,TRBV27,TRBJ1-5,once,CASSVTGVQPQHF,TGTGCCAGCAGCGTCACAGGGGTGCAGCCCCAGCATTTT
TRBD1,TRBV4-1,TRBJ2-7,-,CASSPLLFRQGKALYEQYF,TGCGCCAGCAGCCCTCTACTCTTTCGACAGGGTAAAGCCCTCTACGAGCAGTACTTC
TRBD1,TRBV27,TRBJ1-1,-,CASSYNRGTEAFF,TGTGCCAGCAGTTACAACAGGGGCACTGAAGCTTTCTTT
-,TRBV19,TRBJ2-3,-,CASKDRSTDTQYF,TGTGCCAGTAAAGACAGAAGCACAGATACGCAGTATTTT
TRBD1,TRBV7-3,TRBJ1-2,once,CASSLDRGRVDGYTF,TGTGCCAGCAGCCTGGACAGGGGTAGAGTAGATGGCTACACCTTC
TRBD2,TRBV10-3,TRBJ2-1,-,CAISEGASGRSGSYNEQFF,TGTGCCATCAGTGAGGGGGCTAGCGGGAGGTCCGGCTCCTACAATGAGCAGTTCTTC
-,TRBV5-1,TRBJ2-3,-,CASSLQKGDTQYF,TGCGCCAGCAGCCTGCAGAAGGGGGATACGCAGTATTTT
-,TRBV28,TRBJ2-7,-,CASSPQTGSYEQYF,TGTGCCAGCAGTCCTCAGACAGGCTCCTACGAGCAGTACTTC
TRBD2,TRBV5-1,TRBJ2-1,-,CASSLSSGLNEQFF,TGCGCCAGCAGCTTGAGTAGCGGGTTAAATGAGCAGTTCTTC
TRBD1,TRBV27,TRBJ2-7,-,CASSTLTGTGGHEQYF,TGTGCCAGCAGTACACTTACCGGGACAGGGGGACACGAGCAGTACTTC
-,TRBV12-3/TRBV12-4,TRBJ2-1,-,CASSLSNRPMEFF,TGTGCCAGCAGTTTAAGCAATCGCCCCATGGAGTTCTTC
TRBD1,TRBV11-2,TRBJ2-5,-,CASSSTKDRGKTQYF,TGTGCCAGCAGCTCGACAAAGGACAGGGGGAAGACCCAGTACTTC
-,TRBV14,TRBJ1-1,-,CASSRRHLLEAFF,TGTGCCAGCAGCCGACGACACCTGCTTGAAGCTTTCTTT
-,TRBV7-6,TRBJ1-1,-,CASSLGSGGLDTEAFF,TGTGCCAGCAGCTTAGGTTCGGGGGGCCTAGACACTGAAGCTTTCTTT
TRBD2,TRBV19,TRBJ2-2,once,CASRTSGGAGELFF,TGTGCCAGCCGGACTAGCGGGGGGGCCGGGGAGCTGTTTTTT
TRBD2,TRBV10-3,TRBJ2-7,-,CAISDSTSGVSYEQYF,TGTGCCATCAGTGACTCGACTAGCGGGGTCTCCTACGAGCAGTACTTC
-,TRBV27,TRBJ1-1,once,CASSLATGNTEAFF,TGTGCCAGCAGTTTAGCGACAGGGAACACTGAAGCTTTCTTT
-,TRBV3-1/TRBV3-2,TRBJ2-3,-,CASSQKGADTQYF,TGTGCCAGCAGCCAGAAGGGGGCAGATACGCAGTATTTT
TRBD1,TRBV7-2,TRBJ2-5,-,CASSSGGRSGTGSETQYF,TGTGCCAGCAGCTCCGGGGGGCGGTCCGGGACAGGGAGCGAGACCCAGTACTTC
-,TRBV9,TRBJ1-2,few,CASSSPSRRANYGYTF,TGTGCCAGCAGCTCCCCCTCACGCCGAGCTAACTATGGCTACACCTTC
-,TRBV5-6,TRBJ2-6,once,CASSLTGAFSGANVLTF,TGTGCCAGCAGCTTGACAGGAGCCTTCTCTGGGGCCAACGTCCTGACTTTC
-,TRBV5-3,TRBJ1-2,-,CARSHIDRRQVTYGYTF,TGTGCCAGAAGCCACATTGATAGAAGACAGGTCACCTATGGCTACACCTTC
-,TRBV9,TRBJ2-3,-,CASGDRRGRKDTQYF,TGTGCCAGCGGGGATCGGAGGGGGCGTAAAGATACGCAGTATTTT
TRBD2,TRBV7-3,TRBJ2-5,-,CASSLGGRVSETQYF,TGTGCCAGCAGCTTAGGAGGGAGGGTCAGCGAGACCCAGTACTTC
TRBD2,TRBV19,TRBJ2-1,-,CASSIASGSAMNEQFF,TGTGCCAGTAGTATCGCTAGCGGGAGTGCGATGAATGAGCAGTTCTTC
-,TRBV28,TRBJ1-5,-,CASSPIREGGNQPQHF,TGTGCCAGCAGTCCCATCCGGGAGGGAGGCAATCAGCCCCAGCATTTT
-,TRBV24-1,TRBJ2-5,-,CATSDLPRIQETQYF,TGTGCCACCAGTGATTTACCCAGGATCCAAGAGACCCAGTACTTC
TRBD2,TRBV7-6,TRBJ2-3,-,CASSLAARGGDTQYF,TGTGCCAGCAGCTTAGCTGCCCGGGGGGGGGATACGCAGTATTTT
-,TRBV12-5,TRBJ1-2,few,CASGLAAGALGYGYTF,TGTGCTAGTGGTTTGGCCGCGGGGGCCCTTGGCTATGGCTACACCTTC
-,TRBV5-6,TRBJ1-2,-,CASSMTVVLARFYGYTF,TGTGCCAGCAGCATGACAGTGGTCCTGGCCCGATTCTATGGCTACACCTTC
-,TRBV28,TRBJ2-7,-,CASSSGQREQYF,TGTGCCAGCAGTTCGGGACAACGCGAGCAGTACTTC
-,TRBV9,TRBJ2-5,-,CASSRPEGAVETQYF,TGTGCCAGCTCCCGTCCGGAGGGGGCGGTTGAGACCCAGTACTTC
-,TRBV7-9,TRBJ1-5,-,CASSFGGINQPQHF,TGTGCCAGCAGCTTCGGAGGAATCAATCAGCCCCAGCATTTT
TRBD2,TRBV4-1,TRBJ2-2,-,CASGRPGLAGGDTGELFF,TGCGCCAGCGGCCGACCGGGACTAGCGGGAGGGGACACCGGGGAGCTGTTTTTT
-,TRBV7-9,TRBJ2-3,-,CASSLSEVTDTQYF,TGTGCCAGCAGCTTAAGTGAGGTCACAGATACGCAGTATTTT
-,TRBV7-9,TRBJ1-2,-,CASSPSRQENYGYTF,TGTGCCAGCAGCCCCTCCCGACAGGAGAACTATGGCTACACCTTC
-,TRBV28,TRBJ1-1,once,CASSFLEVTEAFF,TGTGCCAGCAGTTTTCTCGAGGTTACTGAAGCTTTCTTT